The entry below describes one T cell receptor beta chain. The antigen is unknown. This specimen comes from a study of T cells expressing NK-cell markers. Study as a whole: The authors sequenced eight donors, of whom seven were HCMV-seropositive and one was seronegative.

Template switching by 5'RACE with UMIs generated the TCR beta cDNA. TCRdb re-called the 5' RACE reads, yielding one record per CDR3 amino acid sequence without DNA. Reported are a few hundred thousand distinct CDR3 sequences; the ten largest clones contain over 1.3%. The CDR3 has 13 residues. Looked up from germline, CDR1 is SQVTM and CDR2 is ANQGSEA. Study-wide results and limits: Of CD8+ T cells, about 1.0-8% belonged to dominant NKG2C+ clonotypes in roughly 6 donors. Evidence did not settle whether expanded NKG2C+ T cell clones targeted HCMV.

The chain uses TRBV29-1 and TRBJ1-1; TCRdb indicates TRBD1, and absent DNA this call remains unverified. The material sequenced was blood T cells: a sorted CD56 or NKG2C T cell subset, CD4+ or CD8+ T cells, or bulk PBMC T cells (not recorded which). This clonotype was sampled from a woman aged 50 to 65 in good health. The CDR3 reads CSALPRRGTEAFF.